This TCR beta chain was captured by sequencing in a study of OX40 agonist ivuxolimab in advanced cancers. Whole-study results and caveats: Blood T cells, both CD4+ and CD8+, expanded clonally by week 6 at 0.1 to 3.0 mg/kg.

The CDR3 consists of 16 residues. The table came from immunoSEQ multiplex PCR; TCRdb's copy has only in-frame clones and leaves some out. The sample includes some 74,000 clones, about 84% of them seen just once. About this clone itself: Its antigen is undetermined.

The clonotype was recovered from an adult with an advanced solid tumor such as melanoma, head and neck, liver or kidney cancer. The sequencing here drew on CD4+ or CD8+ T cells sorted from blood, taken in a trial of the OX40 agonist ivuxolimab. The chain combines TRBV21-1 with TRBJ2-3; TRBD1, the table's D call, lacks a check against the DNA. TRBV21-1 constitutes a pseudogene. The CDR3 protein is CASSDGAGGGTDTQYF. In DNA, the CDR3 is TGTGCCAGCAGCGACGGGGCAGGGGGTGGGACAGATACGCAGTATTTT.